This TCR beta chain is drawn from a study of T cell responses to AZD1222 COVID-19 vaccine (dated by TCRdb to the early 2020s). Background for the entire study: TCR sequencing was performed for 230 to 250 trial participants, of whom about 200 were given two doses of AZD1222 and 26 were given two doses of MenACWY control vaccine. Trial participants were enrolled by age into subgroups of 18-55, 56-69 and 70-plus years, and roughly 160, 29 and 62 TCR-sequenced participants, respectively, were included in these subgroups.

This clone was observed a single time. Its antigen target is currently unknown. Base qualities are not recorded, but no much larger clone differs from it by a single base. The CDR3 regions of human TCRbeta chains were subjected to immunosequencing. From the authors' description of their analysis: TCRs in the repertoires were compared against a reference library of SARS-CoV-2-specific TCRs that had been generated with the MIRA antigen-specificity platform. Breadth meant the fraction of unique TCRs that were SARS-CoV-2-associated, whereas depth meant the fraction of total T cells that were SARS-CoV-2-associated. Each spike-specific TCR was assigned to its reactive spike region and to a CD4 or CD8 class using the MIRA data. Log10-transformed breadth and depth values were compared by one-way ANOVA with Sidak's multiple comparisons tests. TCRdb retrieved this table from immuneACCESS and kept in-frame rearrangements only. Not all clones are present; in checked studies, unresolved V genes account for under half, and no reason is known for the remainder. Clonal size and the V and J genes are those of that table, whereas D and trimming came from the DNA. Present in this sample are tens of thousands of clones, about 91% of which were seen just once. 7.5% to 10% of the sample belongs to the ten largest clones.

In light of the paper, this sample's time point label describes: about 28 days (+/-7) after the second vaccine dose. Because spike-specific TCR depth and breadth did not differ between the two schedules, AZD1222 recipients who got a second dose at roughly 4 weeks were pooled with those who got a second dose at roughly 12 weeks. Vaccinee samples were obtained from the UK trials COV001 and COV002, which included a single-blind randomized controlled phase 2/3 trial of AZD1222 (ChAdOx1 nCoV-19) in healthy adults. Trial participant PBMC samples were collected at day 0 and day 28 after the second dose for TCRbeta chain sequencing. As encoded in the germline V gene, CDR1 is SGHRS while CDR2 is YFSETQ. Inclusive of the bounding cysteine and phenylalanine, the CDR3 is 15 residues long. The sequence is cut down to CDR3 DNA, 45 bases in frame from base 1. The germline V end is reduced by 4 bases and the J end by 7 bases; junction bases left unmatched: 8.

Paper-wide results and their limitations: The whole spike protein was spanned by vaccine-associated CD4 TCRs, and dominant responses were seen in regions 160-218 and 743-854. Because no samples from the day 14 peak response were available, repertoires could be characterized only after the peak T cell response. Participants were mostly white British and included more females than males, and it was suggested by the authors that clonal diversity may have been underestimated. Only a handful of AZD1222 recipients were SARS-CoV-2 seropositive at baseline, limiting conclusions about previously exposed vaccinees. In the small 56-69-year group, the increase in depth fell short of significance, most likely because of low power. Reportedly, almost half of the unique spike-specific TCRs recognized epitopes lying outside the regions that are mutated in the B.1.351 and B.1.1.7 variants. Spike-specific TCR breadth and depth rose significantly after two AZD1222 doses compared with day 0 and with MenACWY recipients.

The receptor was derived from an adult who received the AZD1222 COVID-19 vaccine. Here the sequenced sample was peripheral blood, taken 28 days after the second AZD1222 dose. The rearranged chain carries TRBV5-1 and TRBJ1-4; TRBD1 fits 9 bases in the junction. The DNA reads as follows: TGCGCCAGCAGCCCCGGGACAGGGCGAGTTGAAAAACTGTTTTTT. It codes for CASSPGTGRVEKLFF.